Each of the 21 T cell receptor beta chains below was sequenced from the same sample in a study of response to subunit inactivated influenza vaccine. TCRdb passed the RT-PCR reads through MiXCR, listing each CDR3 protein once. The data contain 200,000 to 250,000 distinct CDR3 sequences, 9.5% to 15% of them singletons. This material consisted of non-naive T cells sorted from PBMCs, taken about 14 days before vaccination. The source is a man between 50 and 59 years old who received an inactivated influenza vaccine.

This clonotype was counted ten times or more. The rearrangement uses TRBV27 and TRBJ2-7; a weak D match, TRBD1 (7 bases). Trimming removed 8 bases from V and 4 bases from J, with 18 bases in between. Germline V gene lookup returns CDR1 MNHEY and CDR2 SMNVEV (reference sequence). CDR3 length equals 14 residues. In DNA, the CDR3 is TGTGCCAGCTCTCGGGCAGGGGGGCTATACGAGCAGTACTTC. As protein: CASSRAGGLYEQYF.

The V and J genes are TRBV12-3 or TRBV12-4 and TRBJ2-7; D may be TRBD1 or TRBD2 (5 bases each). CDR3 length: 16 residues. With 1 base removed from V and 4 bases from J, the gap between germline ends came to 17 bases. The CDR3, as DNA: TGTGCCAGCAGTTTAGAGGAGTCCGGGACCACATACGAGCAGTACTTC. Translating gives CASSLEESGTTYEQYF.

Only a few counts were recorded for this clonotype. The chain employs TRBV10-3 and TRBJ1-2, with D tentatively TRBD1 (5 bases). Trimming shortened V by 1 base and J by 6 bases, and 15 bases separated the two germline ends. The CDR3 runs 15 residues. Germline V gene data show CDR1 as ENHRY and CDR2 as SYGVKD. The CDR3 bases are TGTGCCATCAGTGAGTGGACGGGGGGGAACCATGGCTACACCTTC. Protein product: CAISEWTGGNHGYTF.

This clonotype was observed at least ten times. This sequence joins TRBV6-2 or TRBV6-3 and TRBJ2-5; 9 nucleotides agree with TRBD2. This CDR3 contains 13 residues. V lost 6 bases, J lost 5 bases, and 4 bases stayed unmatched. Germline-derived CDR1 and CDR2 are MNHEY and SVGEGT. This CDR3 reads CASRRTSVETQYF. In DNA, the CDR3 is TGTGCCAGCAGACGGACTAGCGTGGAGACCCAGTACTTC.

This chain uses TRBV20-1 with TRBJ2-5, with TRBD2 as a possible D gene (5 bases). Germline V gives CDR1 DFQATT, CDR2 SNEGSKA (reference sequence). The CDR3 spans 13 residues. Between the trimmed V and J ends, which lost 0 bases and 5 bases, there was a span of 10 bases. The chain's CDR3 is CSARDPQRETQYF. CDR3 DNA: TGCAGTGCTAGAGATCCCCAGCGGGAGACCCAGTACTTC.

In its sample, this clonotype was seen many times. The V call is TRBV18, the J call TRBJ2-7; unclear D gene. Germline CDR1 and CDR2: KGHSH and LQKENI. Trimming removed 3 bases at V and 5 bases at J, with 8 bases between. The CDR3 sequence is 12 residues long. Here the CDR3 reads CASSPNVDEQYF. CDR3 DNA sequence: TGTGCCAGCTCACCTAACGTTGACGAGCAGTACTTC. Supplemented by reference TRBV18 and TRBJ2-7, the full variable domain reads NAGVMQNPRHLVRRRGQEARLRCSPMKGHSHVYWYRQLPEEGLKFMVYLQKENIIDESGMPKERFSAEFPKEGPSILRIQQVVRGDSAAYFCASSPNVDEQYFGPGTRLTVT.

This clonotype was counted ten times or more. The CDR3 region has the DNA TGTGCCAGCAGCCCCCTCGGGACTGGCACAGATACGCAGTATTTT. Translating gives CASSPLGTGTDTQYF. The chain links TRBV12-3 or TRBV12-4 to TRBJ2-3; tentatively, D is TRBD2 (6 bases). The CDR3 runs 15 residues. Trimming removed 6 bases from V and 1 base from J, with 14 bases in between.

V usage is TRBV4-3 and J usage is TRBJ1-1; TRBD1 aligns across 7 bases. The germline gives CDR1 LGHNA, CDR2 YSLEER. This CDR3 region has 15 residues. V gave up 4 bases and J gave up 0 bases; unmatched junction bases: 5. CDR3 loop: CASSRAGGLNTEAFF. The CDR3 bases are TGCGCCAGCAGCCGGGCAGGGGGACTGAACACTGAAGCTTTCTTT.

This clonotype showed up many times. J is TRBJ1-4 and V is TRBV4-2; no clear D. The V gene lost 1 base and the J gene lost 8 bases, with 11 bases spanning the gap. From germline, CDR1 is LGHNA and CDR2 YNFKEQ. There are 14 residues in the CDR3. The chain's CDR3 is CASSQGTYGEKLFF. CDR3 nucleotides: TGTGCCAGCAGCCAAGGGACCTATGGGGAAAAACTGTTTTTT.

V gene TRBV19 combines with J gene TRBJ1-1; D unresolved. The CDR3 is made up of 13 amino acids. The V and J ends lost 5 bases and 1 base respectively, with 8 bases between them. The V gene's germline CDR1 is LNHDA and CDR2 SQIVND (reference sequence). The CDR3 DNA follows: TGTGCCAGTAGTTCGGGCAGGAACACTGAAGCTTTCTTT. Its translation is CASSSGRNTEAFF.

The V call is TRBV12-3 or TRBV12-4, the J call TRBJ1-5; D is ambiguous. V lost 3 bases to trimming and J lost 6 bases, with 9 bases between them. This CDR3 is built from 13 residues. CDR3 nucleotide sequence: TGTGCCAGCAGTTTTGTGTCTGTTCAGCCCCAGCATTTT. This translates into CASSFVSVQPQHF.

The gene calls are TRBV27 and TRBJ2-2; D is ambiguous. CDR3 size: 14 residues. Germline V gene data show CDR1 as MNHEY and CDR2 as SMNVEV (reference sequence). Trimming pared 4 bases from V and 0 bases from J, leaving 6 bases between. The CDR3 protein is CASSYQSNTGELFF. CDR3 nucleotides: TGTGCCAGCAGTTATCAGTCGAACACCGGGGAGCTGTTTTTT.

This clonotype showed up just a few times. The V call is TRBV12-3 or TRBV12-4, the J call TRBJ2-4; D gene unclear. This CDR3 region has 13 residues. Trimming left V 7 bases short and J 8 bases short, with 15 bases between. CDR3 in amino acids: CASKPSYADIQYF. CDR3 nucleotide sequence: TGTGCCAGCAAACCTAGTTACGCGGACATTCAGTACTTC.

This clonotype appeared a few times. The CDR3 protein is CARGLADANNEQFF. The CDR3 DNA reads TGTGCCAGGGGACTAGCGGACGCCAACAATGAGCAGTTCTTC. The V gene is TRBV27, the J gene TRBJ2-1; 11 nucleotides line up with TRBD2. With V trimmed by 9 bases and J by 5 bases, 6 bases remained unmatched. CDR3 length: 14 residues. Germline CDR1 is MNHEY and CDR2 is SMNVEV (reference sequence).

This clonotype has ten or more counts. The genes are TRBV12-3 or TRBV12-4 and TRBJ2-1, with 9 bases that match TRBD1. This CDR3 is 17 amino acids long. V lost 6 bases to trimming and J lost 1 base; unmatched junction nucleotides: 10. The CDR3: CASSPRTGEASYNEQFF. The CDR3 bases are TGTGCCAGCAGCCCCAGGACAGGGGAGGCATCCTACAATGAGCAGTTCTTC.

The chain uses TRBV11-2 and TRBJ2-2, with D perhaps matching TRBD2 (5 bases). In germline, CDR1 is SGHAT, CDR2 FQNNGV. This CDR3 is built from 16 residues. V lost 5 bases, J lost 7 bases, and 20 bases lay in between. The CDR3 reads CASSRSADWDSGELFF. DNA for the CDR3: TGTGCCAGCAGCCGATCAGCGGATTGGGATAGCGGGGAGCTGTTTTTT.

The chain employs TRBV4-2 and TRBJ2-7; 12 bases line up with TRBD2. Germline values: CDR1 LGHNA, CDR2 YNFKEQ. V trimming: 4 bases; J trimming: 4 bases; junction bases outside the gene matches: 8. CDR3 length: 16 amino acids. CDR3 loop: CASSPGRLAGAYEQYF. CDR3 sequence (DNA): TGTGCCAGCAGCCCGGGGAGACTAGCGGGAGCTTACGAGCAGTACTTC.

This clonotype was detected a few times. The chain joins TRBV12-3 or TRBV12-4 to TRBJ2-6; TRBD1 might be the D (5 bases). The CDR3 extends over 16 amino acids. Trimming took off 7 bases at V and 1 base at J, with 14 bases between the two ends. The CDR3 DNA sequence: TGTGCCAGCAAAGGACAAGTAAAATCTGGGGCCAACGTCCTGACTTTC. Its translation: CASKGQVKSGANVLTF.

In this sample, this clonotype turned up a few times. This chain links TRBV10-3 with TRBJ2-1, with 7 bases matching TRBD2. J was trimmed by 0 bases and V by 5 bases; bases with no gene match: 4. CDR1 ENHRY and CDR2 SYGVKD come from the germline V gene. The CDR3 loop spans 15 amino acids. Here the CDR3 DNA reads TGTGCCATCAGTCCCGGGAGGAGCTCCTACAATGAGCAGTTCTTC. Residues: CAISPGRSSYNEQFF.

J is TRBJ1-2 and V is TRBV12-3 or TRBV12-4; no definite D call. The CDR3 is 13 residues long. V shed 3 bases and J shed 4 bases, with 9 bases lying between them. CDR3 residues: CASSFKQSYGYTF. The CDR3, as DNA: TGTGCCAGCAGTTTCAAACAGAGCTATGGCTACACCTTC.

This clonotype was seen ten or more times. This sequence joins TRBV10-3 and TRBJ2-5; tentative D call: TRBD1 (6 bases). Between the trimmed V and J ends, which lost 0 bases and 2 bases, there was a span of 7 bases. The V gene's germline CDR1 is ENHRY and CDR2 SYGVKD. The CDR3 covers 14 residues. CDR3 DNA sequence: TGTGCCATCAGTGAGTCCGACAGGCAAGAGACCCAGTACTTC. Its protein product is CAISESDRQETQYF.